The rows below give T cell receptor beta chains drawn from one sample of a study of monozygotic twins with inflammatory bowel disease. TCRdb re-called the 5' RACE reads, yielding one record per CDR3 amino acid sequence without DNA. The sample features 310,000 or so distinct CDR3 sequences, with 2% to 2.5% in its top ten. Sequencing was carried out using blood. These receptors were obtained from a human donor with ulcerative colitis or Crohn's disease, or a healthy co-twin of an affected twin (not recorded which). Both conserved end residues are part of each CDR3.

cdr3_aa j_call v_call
CASSRDRSSGGYTF TRBJ1-2 TRBV6-2/TRBV6-3
CSASQTSGDEQFF TRBJ2-1 TRBV20-1
CASSFRGRAYEQYF TRBJ2-7 TRBV12-3/TRBV12-4
CASSFLRTALNEQFF TRBJ2-1 TRBV12-3/TRBV12-4
CASSLRDRGSNTEAFF TRBJ1-1 TRBV3-1
CASSLAMRTWGNEQFF TRBJ2-1 TRBV12-3/TRBV12-4
CASSWTAYNEQFF TRBJ2-1 TRBV6-2/TRBV6-3
CSARDGTSITGELFF TRBJ2-2 TRBV20-1
CASSLTDLIQYF TRBJ2-4 TRBV12-3/TRBV12-4
CASSSHLGSADKNIQYF TRBJ2-4 TRBV28
CASSPRLFRAQGYTF TRBJ1-2 TRBV28
CASSFRQGSSGNTIYF TRBJ1-3 TRBV7-2
CASSQEGPETYEQYF TRBJ2-7 TRBV4-3
CASSFRGAVDEAFF TRBJ1-1 TRBV28
CATSRGQGNGELFF TRBJ2-2 TRBV15
CASSLTREETQYF TRBJ2-5 TRBV7-2
CASQELSGANVLTF TRBJ2-6 TRBV5-1
CASSPAPTDTQYF TRBJ2-3 TRBV12-3/TRBV12-4
CSARGGLNTEAFF TRBJ1-1 TRBV20-1
CASSLWGSKQPQHF TRBJ1-5 TRBV12-3/TRBV12-4
CSALAINSLYNEQFF TRBJ2-1 TRBV29-1
CSTTNSGGADEQYF TRBJ2-7 TRBV20-1
CASSLNLGGYGYTF TRBJ1-2 TRBV7-9
CASSIQGITGELFF TRBJ2-2 TRBV19
CASSQDLGVGGASYEQYF TRBJ2-7 TRBV4-3
CASNVAGANEKLFF TRBJ1-4 TRBV28
CSTIPRYEQYF TRBJ2-7 TRBV20-1
CATNRDREGETQYF TRBJ2-5 TRBV2
CSADPGTSGNNEQFF TRBJ2-1 TRBV20-1
CATIAEETQYF TRBJ2-5 TRBV5-4
CASSPGTGGNEQFF TRBJ2-1 TRBV27
CASSLTTSNQPQHF TRBJ1-5 TRBV12-3/TRBV12-4
CASSPKLSRTDTQYF TRBJ2-3 TRBV27
CSATGLWDNEQFF TRBJ2-1 TRBV20-1
CASSLGTFADRSRNEQFF TRBJ2-1 TRBV7-2
CASSLLDGIEQFF TRBJ2-1 TRBV7-9
CASSRGTWRGELFF TRBJ2-2 TRBV7-9
CASSFPPGTSGRADTDTQYF TRBJ2-3 TRBV11-2
CASSQGRDTANTGELFF TRBJ2-2 TRBV4-1
CASSTPGDEQFF TRBJ2-1 TRBV7-2
CASSRGGTVETQYF TRBJ2-5 TRBV7-3
CASSLPGLAGTDTQYF TRBJ2-3 TRBV5-1